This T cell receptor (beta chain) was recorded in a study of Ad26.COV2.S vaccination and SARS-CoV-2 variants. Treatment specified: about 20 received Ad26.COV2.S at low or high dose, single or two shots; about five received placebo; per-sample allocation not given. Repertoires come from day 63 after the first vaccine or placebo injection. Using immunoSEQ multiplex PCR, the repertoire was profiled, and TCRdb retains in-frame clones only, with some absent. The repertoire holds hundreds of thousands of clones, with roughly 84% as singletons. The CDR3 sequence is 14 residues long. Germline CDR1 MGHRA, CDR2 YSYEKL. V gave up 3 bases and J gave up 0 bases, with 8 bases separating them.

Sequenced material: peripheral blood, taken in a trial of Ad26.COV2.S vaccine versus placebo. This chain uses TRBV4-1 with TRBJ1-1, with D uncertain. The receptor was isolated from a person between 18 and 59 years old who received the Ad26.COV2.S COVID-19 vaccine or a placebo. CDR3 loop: CASSHEGMNTEAFF. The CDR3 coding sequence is TGCGCCAGCAGCCACGAAGGGATGAACACTGAAGCTTTCTTT.